This passage covers 9 T cell receptor beta chains from one sample sequenced in a study of blood T cell repertoires in COVID-19. Repertoires were generated with immunoSEQ multiplex PCR, while TCRdb's copy carries only in-frame clones and drops some. The sample consists of 70,000 or so clones, more than 70% of them appearing once. Sequenced input: peripheral blood. These receptors were collected from a human donor in a cohort sampled during active COVID-19.

V and J are TRBV19 and TRBJ2-3, with 9 bases matching TRBD1. Looked up from germline, CDR1 is LNHDA and CDR2 is SQIVND (reference sequence). The CDR3 runs 14 residues. Trimming cost V 5 bases and J 3 bases; bases outside gene matches: 3. The CDR3 DNA sequence: TGTGCCAGTAGTTCGACAGGGGGGACAGATACGCAGTATTTT. Residues: CASSSTGGTDTQYF.

V gene TRBV19 combines with J gene TRBJ2-2, with D possibly matching TRBD1 (5 bases). Germline CDR1 is LNHDA and CDR2 is SQIVND (reference sequence). The CDR3 has 13 amino acids. Trimming took off 6 bases at V and 4 bases at J, with 9 bases between the two ends. The CDR3 bases are TGTGCCAGTAGGGGGCGATCCACCGGGGAGCTGTTTTTT. Protein product: CASRGRSTGELFF.

This CDR3 reads CASSLVSLTGGRHNEQFF. CDR3 nucleotide sequence: TGTGCCAGCAGCTTGGTGAGCCTTACGGGCGGGAGACACAATGAGCAGTTCTTC. V gene TRBV5-8 combines with J gene TRBJ2-1; 7 bases line up with TRBD2. The CDR3 length is 18 residues. Germline loops: CDR1 SGHTS, CDR2 YDEGEE. Unmatched junction bases numbered 14, after V lost 0 bases and J lost 5 bases.

Notes on this clone: Other DNA sequences in the sample encode the same CDR3. J is TRBJ1-5 and V is TRBV28; no clear D. Trimming removed 3 bases from V and 7 bases from J, with 7 bases in between. The CDR3 runs 12 residues. CDR1 is MDHEN and CDR2 is SYDVKM in the germline V gene. CDR3 coding DNA: TGTGCCAGCAGTTTGACAAACCAGCCCCAGCATTTT. As protein: CASSLTNQPQHF.

This clone was seen a handful of times. The genes are TRBV5-1 and TRBJ1-6; 7 bases line up with TRBD1. CDR1 and CDR2 (germline): SGHRS, YFSETQ. Germline trimming cut 4 bases from V and 10 bases from J; bases unmatched to any gene: 8. The CDR3 totals 14 residues. The CDR3 sequence: CASSVTGRESPLHF. CDR3 coding DNA: TGCGCCAGCAGCGTGACAGGGCGCGAGTCACCCCTCCACTTT.

The CDR3 region has the DNA TGTGCCAGCAGCGTAGCGGGGAACACTGAAGCTTTCTTT. Its protein product is CASSVAGNTEAFF. This chain links TRBV9 with TRBJ1-1; D is undetermined. CDR1 SGDLS and CDR2 YYNGEE come from the germline V gene. CDR3 length: 13 amino acids. V was shortened by 0 bases and J by 1 base, with 4 bases between the two germline ends.

This clone was seen a handful of times. The chain has TRBV3-1 (or the pseudogene TRBV3-2) and TRBJ1-1; 7 bases line up with TRBD1. The junction had 4 bases not matched to a gene; V was cut back by 0 bases and J by 6 bases. Germline CDR1 LGHDT, CDR2 YNNKEL (reference sequence). This CDR3 spans 14 amino acids. The CDR3 coding sequence is TGTGCCAGCAGCCAAGATGAAAGGGGGCCTGAAGCTTTCTTT. Protein: CASSQDERGPEAFF.

The genes are TRBV11-2 and TRBJ1-1; D call uncertain. Trimming pared 6 bases from V and 0 bases from J, leaving 11 bases between. The V gene's germline CDR1 is SGHAT and CDR2 FQNNGV. The CDR3 runs to 14 residues. CDR3 sequence (DNA): TGTGCCAGCAGTCAGGAGGTGATGAACACTGAAGCTTTCTTT. Residues: CASSQEVMNTEAFF.

The chain joins TRBV28 to TRBJ2-1; TRBD1 is a possible D gene (5 bases). The CDR3 runs 15 residues. The V and J ends lost 5 bases and 5 bases respectively, with 16 bases between them. CDR1 and CDR2 (germline): MDHEN, SYDVKM. The CDR3 DNA reads TGTGCCAGCAGTACCCCAGGGTCCTTCCACAATGAGCAGTTCTTC. Its translation is CASSTPGSFHNEQFF.